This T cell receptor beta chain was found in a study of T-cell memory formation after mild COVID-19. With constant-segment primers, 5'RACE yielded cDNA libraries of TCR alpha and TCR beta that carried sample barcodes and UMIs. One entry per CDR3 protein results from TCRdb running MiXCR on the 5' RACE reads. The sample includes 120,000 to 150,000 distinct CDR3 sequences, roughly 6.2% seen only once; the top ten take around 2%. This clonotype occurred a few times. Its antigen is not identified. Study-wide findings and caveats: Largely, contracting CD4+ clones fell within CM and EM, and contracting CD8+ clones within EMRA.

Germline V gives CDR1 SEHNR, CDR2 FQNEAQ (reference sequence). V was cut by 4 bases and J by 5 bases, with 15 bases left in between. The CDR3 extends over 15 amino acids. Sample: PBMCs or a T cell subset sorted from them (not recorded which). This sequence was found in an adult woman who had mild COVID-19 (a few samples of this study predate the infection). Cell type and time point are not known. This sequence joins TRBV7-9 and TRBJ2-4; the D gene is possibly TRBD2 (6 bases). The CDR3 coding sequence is TGTGCCAGCAGCTCCCCGGGACTCTCGCAAAACATTCAGTACTTC. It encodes CASSSPGLSQNIQYF.